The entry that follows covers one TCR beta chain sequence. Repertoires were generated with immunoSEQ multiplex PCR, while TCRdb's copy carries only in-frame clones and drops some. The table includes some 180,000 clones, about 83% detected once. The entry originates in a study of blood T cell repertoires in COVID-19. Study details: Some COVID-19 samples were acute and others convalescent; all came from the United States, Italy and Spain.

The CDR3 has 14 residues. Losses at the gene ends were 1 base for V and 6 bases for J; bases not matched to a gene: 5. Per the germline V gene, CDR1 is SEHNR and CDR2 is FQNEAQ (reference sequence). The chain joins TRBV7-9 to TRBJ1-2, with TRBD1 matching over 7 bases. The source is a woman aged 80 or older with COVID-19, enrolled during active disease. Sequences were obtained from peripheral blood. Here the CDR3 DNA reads TGTGCCAGCAGCTTAGGGGGCAGGGGGGATGGCTACACCTTC. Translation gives CASSLGGRGDGYTF.